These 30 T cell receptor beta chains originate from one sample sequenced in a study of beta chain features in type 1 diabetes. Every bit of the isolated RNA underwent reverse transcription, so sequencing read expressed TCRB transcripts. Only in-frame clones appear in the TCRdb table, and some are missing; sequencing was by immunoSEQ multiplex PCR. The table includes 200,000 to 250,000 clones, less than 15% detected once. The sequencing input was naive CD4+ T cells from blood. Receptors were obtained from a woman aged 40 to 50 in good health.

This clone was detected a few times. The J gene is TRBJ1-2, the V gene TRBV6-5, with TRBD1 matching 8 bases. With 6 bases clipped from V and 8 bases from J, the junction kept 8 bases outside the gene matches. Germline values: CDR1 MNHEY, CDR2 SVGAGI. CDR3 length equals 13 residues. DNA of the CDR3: TGTGCCAGCAGGGACAGGACAGGGATGGGCTACACCTTC. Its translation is CASRDRTGMGYTF.

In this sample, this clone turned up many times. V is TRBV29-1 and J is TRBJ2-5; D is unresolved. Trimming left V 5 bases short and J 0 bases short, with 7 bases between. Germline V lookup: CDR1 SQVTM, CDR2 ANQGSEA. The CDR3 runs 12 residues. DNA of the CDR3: TGCAGCGTTCTTGAGTACCAAGAGACCCAGTACTTC. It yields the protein CSVLEYQETQYF.

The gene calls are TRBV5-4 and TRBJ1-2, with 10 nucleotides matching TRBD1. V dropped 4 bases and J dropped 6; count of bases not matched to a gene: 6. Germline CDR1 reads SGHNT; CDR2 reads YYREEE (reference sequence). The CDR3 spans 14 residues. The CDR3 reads CASSQGQGRDGYTF. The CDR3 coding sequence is TGTGCCAGCAGCCAGGGACAGGGGAGAGATGGCTACACCTTC. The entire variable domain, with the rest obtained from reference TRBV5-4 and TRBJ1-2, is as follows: ETGVTQSPTHLIKTRGQQVTLRCSSQSGHNTVSWYQQALGQGPQFIFQYYREEENGRGNFPPRFSGLQFPNYSSELNVNALELDDSALYLCASSQGQGRDGYTFGSGTRLTVV.

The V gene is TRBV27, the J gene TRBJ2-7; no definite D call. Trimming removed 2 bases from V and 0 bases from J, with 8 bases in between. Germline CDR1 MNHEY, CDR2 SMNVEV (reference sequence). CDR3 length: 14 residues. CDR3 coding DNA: TGTGCCAGCAGTTTAAACAGATTCTCCTACGAGCAGTACTTC. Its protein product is CASSLNRFSYEQYF.

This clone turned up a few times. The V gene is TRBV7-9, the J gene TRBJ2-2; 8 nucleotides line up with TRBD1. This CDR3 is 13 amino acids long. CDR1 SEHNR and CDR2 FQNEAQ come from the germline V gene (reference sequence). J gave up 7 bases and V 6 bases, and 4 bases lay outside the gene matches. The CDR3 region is CASRPGQGGELFF. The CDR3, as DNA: TGTGCCAGCAGACCAGGACAGGGCGGGGAGCTGTTTTTT.

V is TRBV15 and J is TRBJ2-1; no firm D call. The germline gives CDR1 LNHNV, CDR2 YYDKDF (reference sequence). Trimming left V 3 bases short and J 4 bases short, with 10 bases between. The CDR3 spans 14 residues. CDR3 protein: CATSRGPLYNEQFF. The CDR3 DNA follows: TGTGCCACCAGCAGGGGCCCCCTTTACAATGAGCAGTTCTTC.

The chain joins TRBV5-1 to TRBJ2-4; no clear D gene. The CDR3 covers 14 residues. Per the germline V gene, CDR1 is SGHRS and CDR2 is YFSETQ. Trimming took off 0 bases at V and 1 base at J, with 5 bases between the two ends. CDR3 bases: TGCGCCAGCAGCTTGGCCCTGGCCAAAAACATTCAGTACTTC. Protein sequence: CASSLALAKNIQYF.

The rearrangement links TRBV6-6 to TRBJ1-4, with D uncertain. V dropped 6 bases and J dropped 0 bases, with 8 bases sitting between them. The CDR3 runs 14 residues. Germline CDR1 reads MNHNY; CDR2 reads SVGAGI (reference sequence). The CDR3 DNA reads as TGTGCCAGCAGCCATCGGGCAACTAATGAAAAACTGTTTTTT. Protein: CASSHRATNEKLFF.

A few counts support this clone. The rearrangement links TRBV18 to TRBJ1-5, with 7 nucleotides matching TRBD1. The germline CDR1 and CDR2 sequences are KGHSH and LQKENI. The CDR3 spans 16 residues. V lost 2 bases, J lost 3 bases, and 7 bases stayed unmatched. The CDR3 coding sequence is TGTGCCAGCTCACCAGGTGTGGGGACAGCCAATCAGCCCCAGCATTTT. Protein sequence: CASSPGVGTANQPQHF.

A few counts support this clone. The CDR3 loop reads CAIRQVLNTEAFF. The DNA for the CDR3 is TGTGCCATCCGACAGGTTTTGAACACTGAAGCTTTCTTT. The chain links TRBV10-3 to TRBJ1-1, with D perhaps TRBD1 (6 bases). The CDR3 spans 13 residues. Trimming cost V 8 bases and J 0 bases, with 10 bases left between them. CDR1 ENHRY and CDR2 SYGVKD come from the germline V gene.

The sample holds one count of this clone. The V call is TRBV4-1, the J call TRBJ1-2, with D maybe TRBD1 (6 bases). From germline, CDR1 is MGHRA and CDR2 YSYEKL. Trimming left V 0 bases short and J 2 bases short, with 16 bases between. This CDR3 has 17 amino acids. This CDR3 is CASSQEATGFPNYGYTF. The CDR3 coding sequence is TGCGCCAGCAGCCAAGAAGCCACAGGGTTCCCCAACTATGGCTACACCTTC.

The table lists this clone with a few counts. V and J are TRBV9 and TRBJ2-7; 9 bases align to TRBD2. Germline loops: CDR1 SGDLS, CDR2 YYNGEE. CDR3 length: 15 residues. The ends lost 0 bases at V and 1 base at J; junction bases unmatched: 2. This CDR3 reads CASSVGLAGSYEQYF. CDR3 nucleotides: TGTGCCAGCAGCGTAGGGCTAGCGGGGTCCTACGAGCAGTACTTC. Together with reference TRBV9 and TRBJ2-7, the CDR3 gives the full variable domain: DSGVTQTPKHLITATGQRVTLRCSPRSGDLSVYWYQQSLDQGLQFLIQYYNGEERAKGNILERFSAQQFPDLHSELNLSSLELGDSALYFCASSVGLAGSYEQYFGPGTRLTVT.

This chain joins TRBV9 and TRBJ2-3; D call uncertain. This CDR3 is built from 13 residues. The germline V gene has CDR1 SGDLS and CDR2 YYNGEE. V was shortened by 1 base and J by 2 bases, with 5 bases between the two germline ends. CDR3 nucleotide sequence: TGTGCCAGCAGCGTACAGGCCACAGATACGCAGTATTTT. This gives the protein CASSVQATDTQYF.

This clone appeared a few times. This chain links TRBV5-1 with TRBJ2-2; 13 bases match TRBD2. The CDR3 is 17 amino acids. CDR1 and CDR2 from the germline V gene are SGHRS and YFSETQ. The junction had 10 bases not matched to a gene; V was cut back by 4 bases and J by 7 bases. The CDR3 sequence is CASSPPPLAGGVGELFF. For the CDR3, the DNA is TGCGCCAGCAGCCCCCCCCCACTAGCGGGGGGGGTCGGGGAGCTGTTTTTT. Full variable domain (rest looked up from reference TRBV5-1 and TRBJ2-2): KAGVTQTPRYLIKTRGQQVTLSCSPISGHRSVSWYQQTPGQGLQFLFEYFSETQRNKGNFPGRFSGRQFSNSRSEMNVSTLELGDSALYLCASSPPPLAGGVGELFFGEGSRLTVL.

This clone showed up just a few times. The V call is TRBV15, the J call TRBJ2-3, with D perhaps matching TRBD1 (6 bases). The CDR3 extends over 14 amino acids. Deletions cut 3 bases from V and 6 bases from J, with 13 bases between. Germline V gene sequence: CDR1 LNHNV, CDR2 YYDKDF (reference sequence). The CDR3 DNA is TGTGCCACCAGCAGGATAACAAGGGGGGATACGCAGTATTTT. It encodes CATSRITRGDTQYF.

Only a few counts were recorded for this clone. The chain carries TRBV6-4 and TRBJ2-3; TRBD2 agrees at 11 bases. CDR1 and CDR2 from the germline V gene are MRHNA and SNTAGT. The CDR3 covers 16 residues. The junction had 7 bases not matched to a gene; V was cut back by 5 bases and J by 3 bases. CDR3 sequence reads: CASSPLSGGGTDTQYF. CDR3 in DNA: TGTGCCAGCAGTCCCCTTAGCGGGGGGGGAACAGATACGCAGTATTTT.

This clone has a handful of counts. In nucleotides, the CDR3 is TGTGCCAGCAGTTACACCGGGACAGGGGCTAGCAATCAGCCCCAGCATTTT. Amino acid sequence: CASSYTGTGASNQPQHF. J is TRBJ1-5 and V is TRBV27; TRBD1 matches 10 bases. This CDR3 comprises 17 residues. Unmatched junction bases numbered 6, after V lost 4 bases and J lost 0 bases. From germline, CDR1 is MNHEY and CDR2 SMNVEV (reference sequence).

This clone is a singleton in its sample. The CDR3 loop is CASSPYSSYEQYF. CDR3 DNA: TGTGCCAGCTCACCCTACAGTTCCTACGAGCAGTACTTC. The chain is built from TRBV18 and TRBJ2-7; D gene ambiguous. CDR1 is KGHSH and CDR2 is LQKENI in the germline V gene. V lost 3 bases to trimming and J lost 1 base, with 7 bases between them. The CDR3 consists of 13 residues.

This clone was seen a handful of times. CDR3 coding DNA: TGCAGCGTTGAACAGTACATGAACACTGAAGCTTTCTTT. It translates to CSVEQYMNTEAFF. The chain joins TRBV29-1 to TRBJ1-1, with D hard to call. The CDR3 consists of 13 residues. Germline lookup yields CDR1 SQVTM and CDR2 ANQGSEA. Trimming stripped 2 bases from V and 0 bases from J, with 7 bases between.

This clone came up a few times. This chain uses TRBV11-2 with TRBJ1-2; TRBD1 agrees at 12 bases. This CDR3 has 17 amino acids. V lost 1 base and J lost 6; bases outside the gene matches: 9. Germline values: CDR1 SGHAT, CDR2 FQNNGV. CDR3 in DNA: TGTGCCAGCAGCTTAGCCGGTCCGGGACAGGGGGCGAATGGCTACACCTTC. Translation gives CASSLAGPGQGANGYTF.

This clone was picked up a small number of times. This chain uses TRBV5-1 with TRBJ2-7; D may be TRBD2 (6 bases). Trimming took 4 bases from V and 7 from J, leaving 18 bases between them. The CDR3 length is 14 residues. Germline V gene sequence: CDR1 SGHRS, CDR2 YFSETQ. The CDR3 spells CASSPRRLAPEQYF. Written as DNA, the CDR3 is TGCGCCAGCAGCCCCCGTCGTCTAGCGCCTGAGCAGTACTTC.

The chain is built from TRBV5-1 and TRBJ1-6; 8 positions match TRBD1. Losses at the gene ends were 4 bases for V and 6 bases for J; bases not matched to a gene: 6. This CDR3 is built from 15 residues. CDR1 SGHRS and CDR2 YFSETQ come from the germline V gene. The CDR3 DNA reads TGCGCCAGCAGCCCCGGGACAGGCGTTAATTCACCCCTCCACTTT. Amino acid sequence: CASSPGTGVNSPLHF. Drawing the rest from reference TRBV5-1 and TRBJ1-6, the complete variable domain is KAGVTQTPRYLIKTRGQQVTLSCSPISGHRSVSWYQQTPGQGLQFLFEYFSETQRNKGNFPGRFSGRQFSNSRSEMNVSTLELGDSALYLCASSPGTGVNSPLHFGNGTRLTVT.

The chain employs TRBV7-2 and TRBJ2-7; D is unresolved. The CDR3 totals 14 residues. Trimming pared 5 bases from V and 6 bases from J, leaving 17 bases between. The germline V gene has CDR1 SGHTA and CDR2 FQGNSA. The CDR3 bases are TGTGCCAGCAGCCACGACACGACCCCAGCCGAGCAGTACTTC. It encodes CASSHDTTPAEQYF.

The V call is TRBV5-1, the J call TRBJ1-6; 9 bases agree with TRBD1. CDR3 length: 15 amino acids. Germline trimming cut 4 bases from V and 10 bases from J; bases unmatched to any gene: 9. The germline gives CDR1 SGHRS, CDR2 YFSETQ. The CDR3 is CASSTGQGSGSPLHF. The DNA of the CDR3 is TGCGCCAGCAGCACTGGACAGGGGTCGGGATCACCCCTCCACTTT.

The DNA for the CDR3 is TGTGCCAGCAGTCCGCAGGGACAGGGGAATGAAAAACTGTTTTTT. Translation: CASSPQGQGNEKLFF. This rearrangement joins TRBV27 to TRBJ1-4; 10 bases are shared with TRBD1. With 5 bases clipped from V and 5 bases from J, the junction kept 5 bases outside the gene matches. The germline CDR1 and CDR2 sequences are MNHEY and SMNVEV (reference sequence). CDR3 length: 15 residues. Complete variable domain (other parts from reference TRBV27 and TRBJ1-4): EAQVTQNPRYLITVTGKKLTVTCSQNMNHEYMSWYRQDPGLGLRQIYYSMNVEVTDKGDVPEGYKVSRKEKRNFPLILESPSPNQTSLYFCASSPQGQGNEKLFFGSGTQLSVL.

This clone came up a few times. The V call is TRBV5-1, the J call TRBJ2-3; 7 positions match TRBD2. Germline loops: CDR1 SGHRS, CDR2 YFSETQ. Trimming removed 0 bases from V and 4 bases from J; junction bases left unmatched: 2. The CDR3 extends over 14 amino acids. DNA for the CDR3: TGCGCCAGCAGCTTGGCTAGCGGTCCAGATACGCAGTATTTT. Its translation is CASSLASGPDTQYF.

CDR3: CASSYGSATNNEQFF. Here the CDR3 DNA reads TGTGCCAGCAGCTACGGAAGCGCAACCAACAATGAGCAGTTCTTC. The V gene is TRBV13, the J gene TRBJ2-1; the D is unclear. With 4 bases removed from V and 5 bases from J, the gap between germline ends came to 15 bases. The germline gives CDR1 PRHDT, CDR2 FYEKMQ (reference sequence). The CDR3 covers 15 residues.

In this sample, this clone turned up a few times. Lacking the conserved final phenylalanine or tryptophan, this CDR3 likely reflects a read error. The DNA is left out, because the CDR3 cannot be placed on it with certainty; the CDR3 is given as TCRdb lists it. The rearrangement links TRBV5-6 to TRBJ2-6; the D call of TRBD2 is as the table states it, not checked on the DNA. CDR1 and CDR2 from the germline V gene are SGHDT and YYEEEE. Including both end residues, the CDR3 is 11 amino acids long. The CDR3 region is CASSFAGLWAI.

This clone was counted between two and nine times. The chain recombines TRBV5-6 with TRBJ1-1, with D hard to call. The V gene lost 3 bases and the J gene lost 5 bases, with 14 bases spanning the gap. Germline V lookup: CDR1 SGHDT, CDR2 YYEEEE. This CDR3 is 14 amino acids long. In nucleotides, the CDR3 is TGTGCCAGCAGCTATTGGGGAGATGTAACTGAAGCTTTCTTT. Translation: CASSYWGDVTEAFF.

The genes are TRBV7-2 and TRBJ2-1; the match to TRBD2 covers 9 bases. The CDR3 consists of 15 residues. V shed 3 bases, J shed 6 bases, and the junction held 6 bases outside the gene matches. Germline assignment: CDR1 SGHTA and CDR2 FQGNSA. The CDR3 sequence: CASSFGSGGFNEQFF. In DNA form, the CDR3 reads TGTGCCAGCAGCTTCGGTAGCGGGGGCTTCAATGAGCAGTTCTTC.